The present T cell receptor (beta chain) was sequenced within a study of shared clonotypes between healthy human individuals. TCRdb's table, derived via immunoSEQ multiplex PCR, lists solely in-frame clones and lacks some. The table records about 1.5 million clones, approximately 96% of them present only once. This clone has only one observation. Trimming took 1 base from V and 1 from J, leaving 14 bases between them. CDR1 is KGHSH, CDR2 LQKENI, per germline. CDR3 length: 17 amino acids. This chain connects TRBV18 to TRBJ1-5; the D gene is possibly TRBD1 (6 bases). This clonotype was sampled from a man aged 30 to 39 in good health. What was sequenced was naive CD4+ T cells sorted from blood. Regarding subset: CD45RA+ positively selected. CDR3 sequence reads: CASSPQQGLTSNQPQHF. Here the CDR3 DNA reads TGTGCCAGCTCACCACAACAGGGATTAACGAGCAATCAGCCCCAGCATTTT. The full variable domain, rest sourced from reference TRBV18 and TRBJ1-5, is NAGVMQNPRHLVRRRGQEARLRCSPMKGHSHVYWYRQLPEEGLKFMVYLQKENIIDESGMPKERFSAEFPKEGPSILRIQQVVRGDSAAYFCASSPQQGLTSNQPQHFGDGTRLSIL.